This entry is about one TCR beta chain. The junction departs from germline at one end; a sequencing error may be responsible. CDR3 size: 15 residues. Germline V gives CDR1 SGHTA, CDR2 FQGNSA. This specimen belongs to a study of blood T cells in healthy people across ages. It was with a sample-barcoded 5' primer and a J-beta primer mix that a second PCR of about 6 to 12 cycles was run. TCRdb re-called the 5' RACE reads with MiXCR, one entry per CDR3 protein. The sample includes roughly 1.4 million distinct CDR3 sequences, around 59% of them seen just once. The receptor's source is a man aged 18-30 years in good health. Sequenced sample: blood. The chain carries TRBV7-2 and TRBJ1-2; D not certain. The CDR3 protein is CASSFPQVRRNGFTF. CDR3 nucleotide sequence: TGTGCCAGCAGCTTCCCCCAAGTACGACGAAATGGCTTCACCTTC.